This is a list of T cell receptor beta chains from one sample in a study of T cells after posttransplantation cyclophosphamide. Measured with immunoSEQ multiplex PCR; TCRdb has only the in-frame clones, and not every one. The sample carries about 6,900 clones, 95% to 98% recorded once. The sequenced material came from naive CD8+ T cells sorted from PBMCs. These receptors were taken from a woman aged 25 to 39 in good health and a related stem cell transplant donor. Each CDR3 is given with its conserved first and last residue. Each record gives: clone size, V gene, D gene, J gene, CDR3 protein, CDR3 DNA. The D gene is left open where the match is weak. Size is omitted from some rows. Given values are once, few, many or a class for expanded clones.

>NA|TRBV13|NA|TRBJ2-1
CASSLGVPRGNEQFF
TGTGCCAGCAGCTTAGGGGTCCCCAGGGGCAATGAGCAGTTCTTC
>NA|TRBV27|NA|TRBJ2-7
CAAAAGASYEQYF
TGTGCCGCGGCGGCAGGGGCTAGCTACGAGCAGTACTTC
>NA|TRBV4-1|TRBD1|TRBJ2-7
CASSQGSPDRGVPYEQYF
TGCGCCAGCAGCCAAGGGTCCCCTGACAGGGGTGTCCCTTACGAGCAGTACTTC
>NA|TRBV7-9|TRBD2|TRBJ2-1
CASSPSGRSNEQFF
TGTGCCAGCAGCCCGAGCGGGAGGAGCAATGAGCAGTTCTTC
>NA|TRBV4-1|NA|TRBJ2-7
CASSQQGIPTYEQYF
TGCGCCAGCAGCCAACAGGGGATTCCTACCTACGAGCAGTACTTC
>NA|TRBV11-2|TRBD1|TRBJ2-6
CASSLGRGLGANVLTF
TGTGCCAGCAGCTTAGGCAGGGGGCTCGGGGCCAACGTCCTGACTTTC
>NA|TRBV27|TRBD1|TRBJ2-7
CASRAIGTGTYEQYF
TGTGCCAGCAGGGCAATCGGGACAGGGACCTACGAGCAGTACTTC
>NA|TRBV5-1|NA|TRBJ2-7
CASVRGYSYEQYF
TGCGCCAGCGTGCGGGGCTACTCCTACGAGCAGTACTTC
>NA|TRBV10-3|TRBD1|TRBJ1-2
CAISDTDRAYGYTF
TGTGCCATCAGTGATACAGACAGGGCCTATGGCTACACCTTC
>NA|TRBV6-6|NA|TRBJ2-7
CASTHGGYEQYF
TGTGCCAGCACCCACGGGGGCTACGAGCAGTACTTC
>NA|TRBV4-3|NA|TRBJ2-5
CASSQDLEETQYF
TGCGCCAGCAGCCAAGATCTTGAAGAGACCCAGTACTTC
>NA|TRBV2|NA|TRBJ2-5
CASSEEGQNEETQYF
TGTGCCAGCAGTGAAGAGGGACAAAACGAAGAGACCCAGTACTTC
>NA|TRBV13|TRBD1|TRBJ2-7
CASSWTGGSSYEQYF
TGTGCCAGCAGCTGGACAGGGGGAAGCTCCTACGAGCAGTACTTC
>NA|TRBV5-1|NA|TRBJ2-1
CASSQDLGAAYNEQFF
TGCGCCAGCAGCCAGGATCTGGGGGCGGCCTACAATGAGCAGTTCTTC
>NA|TRBV5-6|TRBD2|TRBJ2-3
CASSLGGGATDTQYF
TGTGCCAGCAGCTTGGGCGGGGGGGCGACAGATACGCAGTATTTT
>NA|TRBV7-6|TRBD1|TRBJ1-1
CASSSSGGQGVTEAFF
TGTGCCAGCAGCTCCTCCGGGGGACAGGGGGTCACTGAAGCTTTCTTT
>NA|TRBV2|NA|TRBJ2-6
CATQRGGPTSGANVLTF
TGTGCCACACAAAGGGGGGGGCCGACATCTGGGGCCAACGTCCTGACTTTC
>NA|TRBV9|TRBD2|TRBJ2-1
CASSVVSGDDEQFF
TGTGCCAGCAGCGTAGTAAGCGGGGACGATGAGCAGTTCTTC
>NA|TRBV27|NA|TRBJ1-1
CASSLSGGWDTEAFF
TGTGCCAGCAGTTTATCTGGGGGCTGGGACACTGAAGCTTTCTTT
>NA|TRBV4-1|TRBD2|TRBJ2-5
CASSLSGGAETQYF
TGCGCCAGCAGCCTTTCCGGGGGGGCCGAGACCCAGTACTTC
>NA|TRBV19|TRBD1|TRBJ2-1
CASSLDRGSYNEQFF
TGTGCCAGTAGTTTAGACAGGGGGTCCTACAATGAGCAGTTCTTC
>NA|TRBV27|TRBD1|TRBJ1-4
CASTGTGGGEKLFF
TGTGCCAGCACCGGGACAGGGGGCGGTGAAAAACTGTTTTTT
>NA|TRBV5-6|NA|TRBJ2-1
CASSDELASEQFF
TGTGCCAGCAGCGACGAACTAGCCAGTGAGCAGTTCTTC
>NA|TRBV20-1|NA|TRBJ2-3
CSARRDTQYF
TGCAGTGCTCGGCGGGATACGCAGTATTTT
>NA|TRBV7-2|NA|TRBJ1-4
CASSRFLDATNEKLFF
TGTGCCAGCAGCCGTTTCCTAGATGCAACTAATGAAAAACTGTTTTTT
>NA|TRBV27|TRBD1|TRBJ1-4
CASSPGTGGVEKLFF
TGTGCCAGCAGTCCCGGGACAGGGGGTGTTGAAAAACTGTTTTTT
>NA|TRBV4-1|TRBD2|TRBJ2-7
CASSRGGGASYEQYF
TGCGCCAGCAGCCGAGGCGGGGGGGCCTCCTACGAGCAGTACTTC
>once|TRBV7-6|NA|TRBJ2-3
CASRGGRDRENTDTQYF
TGTGCCAGCAGGGGAGGCAGAGACAGGGAGAACACAGATACGCAGTATTTT
>NA|TRBV28|NA|TRBJ2-1
CASSLSGNEQFF
TGTGCCAGCAGTTTATCCGGGAATGAGCAGTTCTTC
>NA|TRBV9|NA|TRBJ2-7
CASSVGVKQSVEQYF
TGTGCCAGCAGCGTAGGAGTCAAACAGTCTGTCGAGCAGTACTTC
>NA|TRBV13|NA|TRBJ2-7
CASSLEGHSYEQYF
TGTGCCAGCAGCTTAGAGGGACATAGCTACGAGCAGTACTTC
>NA|TRBV21-1|NA|TRBJ1-5
CASRGTQLHWHHQPQHF
TGTGCCAGCAGAGGTACACAGCTACATTGGCATCATCAGCCCCAGCATTTT
>NA|TRBV7-6|NA|TRBJ2-1
CASSRYNEQFF
TGTGCCAGCAGCCGTTACAATGAGCAGTTCTTC
>NA|TRBV10-3|NA|TRBJ1-6
CAIRAPYNSPLHF
TGTGCCATCAGGGCACCTTATAATTCCCCCCTCCACTTT
>NA|TRBV27|TRBD1|TRBJ2-3
CASSPDRGRPDTQYF
TGTGCCAGCAGTCCAGACAGGGGGCGCCCAGATACGCAGTATTTT
>NA|TRBV5-8|TRBD1|TRBJ2-2
CASRQETGLPGELFF
TGTGCCAGCAGGCAGGAGACAGGGCTTCCCGGGGAGCTGTTTTTT
>NA|TRBV4-3|TRBD1|TRBJ2-1
CASSQDRDRDPYNEQFF
TGCGCCAGCAGCCAAGATCGGGACAGGGACCCCTACAATGAGCAGTTCTTC
>NA|TRBV5-4|NA|TRBJ2-1
CASSLSGRGTYNEQFF
TGTGCCAGCAGCCTGTCTGGCAGGGGAACGTACAATGAGCAGTTCTTC
>NA|TRBV2|NA|TRBJ2-1
CASRAAWTAGNEQFF
TGTGCCAGCAGAGCAGCCTGGACGGCGGGCAATGAGCAGTTCTTC
>NA|TRBV29-1|NA|TRBJ1-1
CSVGQGRDAFF
TGCAGCGTTGGGCAGGGGAGGGATGCTTTCTTT
>NA|TRBV5-1|NA|TRBJ2-7
CASSLGKGLDEQYF
TGCGCCAGCAGCTTGGGGAAGGGGCTCGACGAGCAGTACTTC
>NA|TRBV4-1|NA|TRBJ2-7
CASSGGAYEQYF
TGCGCCAGCAGCGGGGGGGCTTACGAGCAGTACTTC
>NA|TRBV6-5|NA|TRBJ1-2
CASSYEGGGRSYGYTF
TGTGCCAGCAGTTACGAAGGGGGGGGGCGATCCTATGGCTACACCTTC
>NA|TRBV6-1|TRBD1|TRBJ2-7
CASWDRSSYEQYF
TGTGCCAGCTGGGACAGGAGCTCCTACGAGCAGTACTTC
>NA|TRBV7-8|TRBD2|TRBJ2-1
CASSSGTGTSGGASYNEQFF
TGTGCCAGCAGCTCAGGGACCGGGACTAGCGGGGGGGCCTCCTACAATGAGCAGTTCTTC
>few|TRBV5-8|NA|TRBJ1-4
CASRARGEKLFF
TGTGCCAGCCGGGCTCGGGGTGAAAAACTGTTTTTT
>NA|TRBV19|NA|TRBJ1-1
CASSTQGWTEAFF
TGTGCCAGTAGTACACAGGGATGGACTGAAGCTTTCTTT
>once|TRBV29-1|NA|TRBJ1-1
CSVVPAGDTEAFF
TGCAGCGTTGTCCCGGCAGGGGACACTGAAGCTTTCTTT
>NA|TRBV4-3|TRBD1|TRBJ1-2
CASSHGRTGAYGYTF
TGCGCCAGCAGCCACGGTCGGACAGGAGCCTATGGCTACACCTTC
>NA|TRBV5-1|NA|TRBJ1-1
CASSSGLMGTEAFF
TGCGCCAGCAGCTCGGGACTGATGGGCACTGAAGCTTTCTTT
>NA|TRBV7-9|NA|TRBJ1-5
CASSLLQIEPNQPQHF
TGTGCCAGCAGCTTATTACAGATCGAACCCAATCAGCCCCAGCATTTT
>NA|TRBV6-5|NA|TRBJ2-1
CASSPLRDSYNEQFF
TGTGCCAGCAGTCCTCTGAGGGACTCCTACAATGAGCAGTTCTTC